The source of this T cell receptor (beta chain) is a study of blood T cell repertoires in COVID-19. For the study at large: The United States, Italy and Spain provided the acute and convalescent COVID-19 samples. T cells, B-cell-depleted T cells, or PBMCs provided the cDNA or gDNA that served as material.

In the original workflow: Amplification of reference gene primers was used by the study to estimate nucleated cell counts. Data came from immunoSEQ multiplex PCR; TCRdb stores just in-frame clones and leaves some out. Clone size and the V and J calls come from that table; the DNA yielded D and trimming. In the table there are approximately 84,000 clones, about 77% of which are singletons. Germline-derived CDR1 and CDR2 are SEHNR and FQNEAQ (reference sequence). The CDR3 is 15 residues long. Trimming took off 2 bases at V and 5 bases at J, with 15 bases between the two ends. The clonotype comes from a human donor in a cohort sampled during active COVID-19. Sequenced sample: peripheral blood. The chain links TRBV7-9 to TRBJ2-5, with D unresolved. The DNA for the CDR3 is TGTGCCAGCAGCTTAAATCTGTGGGCCCCCGAGACCCAGTACTTC. Translation gives CASSLNLWAPETQYF.